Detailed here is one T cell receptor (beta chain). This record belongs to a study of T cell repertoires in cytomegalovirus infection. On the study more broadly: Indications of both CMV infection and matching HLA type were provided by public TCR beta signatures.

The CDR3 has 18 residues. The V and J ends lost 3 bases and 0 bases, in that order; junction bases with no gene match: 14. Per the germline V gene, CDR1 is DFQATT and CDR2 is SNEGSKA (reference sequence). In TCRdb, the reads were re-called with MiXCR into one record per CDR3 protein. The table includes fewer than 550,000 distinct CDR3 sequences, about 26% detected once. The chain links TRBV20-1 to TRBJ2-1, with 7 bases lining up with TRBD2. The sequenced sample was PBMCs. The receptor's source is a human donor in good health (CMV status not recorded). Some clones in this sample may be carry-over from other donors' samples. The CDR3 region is CSARAPVAGAYSYNEQFF. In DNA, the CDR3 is TGCAGTGCTAGGGCCCCGGTGGCGGGAGCCTACTCCTACAATGAGCAGTTCTTC.